This T cell receptor beta chain emerged from a study of graft-versus-host responses after intestinal transplantation (dated by TCRdb to about 2021). In terms of the full investigation: The transplants that recipients received were multivisceral, liver-intestinal, or isolated intestinal. All recipients received anti-thymocyte globulin induction followed by maintenance tacrolimus and steroids for 3 to 4 years. After intestinal transplantation, graft-versus-host and host-versus-graft alloreactive T cell clones in the graft, circulation and bone marrow were tracked using bulk TCR-beta CDR3 sequencing. To identify alloreactive clones, pre-transplant mixed lymphocyte reaction products were sequenced and compared with unstimulated pre-transplant donor and recipient T cells. Of the roughly 24 intestinal transplant recipients enrolled in the cohort, one of whom was a retransplant, a few patients without pretransplant specimens were excluded. A peak of at least 4% donor T cells among recipient peripheral blood mononuclear cells was the definition used for donor T cell macrochimerism. Samples from a few later patients were sequenced in-house on an Illumina MiSeq with MiXCR processing rather than by the commercial service. The research as a whole found: Peak levels of circulating GvH clones were associated with declines in HvG clones early after transplant. GvH clones were detected in recipient bone marrow, and some appeared earlier in ileal mucosa or blood, consistent with an intestinal mucosal origin. Conclusions were limited by the relatively low number and heterogeneity of intestinal transplant patients. In the allografts of patients with donor T cell macrochimerism, GvH to HvG T cell clonal ratios were high.

CDR1 is given as MDHEN and CDR2 as SYDVKM, both from the germline V gene. V is trimmed back by 7 bases and J by 7 bases, and the junction contains 8 bases that no gene match accounts for. The CDR3 contains 13 residues, cysteine and phenylalanine counted. The retained sequence is limited to the CDR3, 39 bases, with the frame set at the first base. Receptor libraries were prepared by the immunoSEQ multiplex PCR assay. For most patients, genomic DNA was subjected to high-throughput TCR-beta CDR3 sequencing by Adaptive Biotechnologies. The authors processed their data as follows. Adaptive's ImmunoSEQ software was the source of the TCR sequencing data for 18 patients, while a few other patients were processed with MiXCR and VDJtools. CDR3 nucleotide sequences shared by donor and recipient were removed because the origin of these sequences could not be assigned. To count as alloreactive, a clone needed at least 2-fold expansion over unstimulated cells and a minimum CFSE-low frequency of 0.002% (template counts) or 0.001% (read counts). Mappable clones were those detected in sequenced pre-transplant spleen, lymph node, or MLR CFSE-low populations of the donor or recipient. Cumulative frequency of alloreactive clones was calculated as a percentage of all sequences weighted by copy number. TCRdb retrieved this table from immuneACCESS and kept in-frame rearrangements only. Not all clones are present; in checked studies, unresolved V genes account for under half, and no reason is known for the remainder. V, J and clone size were drawn from that table, and D and trimming were deduced from the DNA. For this sample there are about 25,000 clones; around 94% appear just once. The ten biggest clones cover less than 0.85% of the sample.

In the first month after transplant, blood samples were collected up to 4 times, and after that at least monthly when available. This clone was picked up one time. The clone's antigen remains unknown. One base away there is no much larger clone; base qualities are not given. In this chain, TRBV28 is recombined with TRBJ1-2; 8 bases in the junction line up with TRBD1. The clonotype was recovered from a human patient who received an intestinal transplant, so some T cells may come from the graft donor. Specimen: PBMCs, collected around 29 days after intestinal transplant. The sequenced DNA: TGTGCCAGCACTAAACAGGGGGAAGGTGGCTACACCTTC. Its amino acids are CASTKQGEGGYTF.